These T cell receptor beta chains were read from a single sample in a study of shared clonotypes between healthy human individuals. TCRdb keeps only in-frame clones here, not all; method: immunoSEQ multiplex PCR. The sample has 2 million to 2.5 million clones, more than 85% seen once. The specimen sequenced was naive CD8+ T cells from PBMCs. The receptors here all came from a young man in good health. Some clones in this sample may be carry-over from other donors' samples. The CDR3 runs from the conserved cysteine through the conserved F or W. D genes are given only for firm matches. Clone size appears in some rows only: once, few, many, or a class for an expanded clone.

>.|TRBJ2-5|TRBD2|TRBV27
CASSLLAGGETQYF
TGTGCCAGCAGTTTACTCGCGGGAGGGGAGACCCAGTACTTC
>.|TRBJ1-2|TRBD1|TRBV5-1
CASSLGQVSYGYTF
TGCGCCAGCAGCTTAGGACAGGTCTCCTATGGCTACACCTTC
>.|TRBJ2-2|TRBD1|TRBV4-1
CASSQDHWTGPRTGELFF
TGCGCCAGCAGCCAAGATCATTGGACAGGGCCCAGGACCGGGGAGCTGTTTTTT
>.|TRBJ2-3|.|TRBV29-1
CSVEVITDTQYF
TGCAGCGTTGAGGTTATCACAGATACGCAGTATTTT
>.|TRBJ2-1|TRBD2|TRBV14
CASSQWIRTSGDTYNEQFF
TGTGCCAGCAGCCAGTGGATCCGGACTAGCGGGGATACCTACAATGAGCAGTTCTTC
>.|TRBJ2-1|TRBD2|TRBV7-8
CASSLGEGVGNEQFF
TGTGCCAGCAGCTTAGGGGAGGGAGTGGGCAATGAGCAGTTCTTC
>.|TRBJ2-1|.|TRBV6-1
CASSVGLADEQFF
TGTGCCAGCAGTGTGGGGCTAGCCGATGAGCAGTTCTTC
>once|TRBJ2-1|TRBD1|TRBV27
CASSPERGPAYNEQFF
TGTGCCAGCAGTCCGGAAAGGGGGCCCGCCTACAATGAGCAGTTCTTC
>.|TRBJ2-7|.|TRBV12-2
CASRLVAGNSYEQYF
TGTGCAAGTCGCTTAGTGGCAGGAAACTCCTACGAGCAGTACTTC
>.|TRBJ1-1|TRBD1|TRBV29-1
CSVIPPDRGGTEAFF
TGCAGCGTTATTCCCCCGGACAGGGGAGGAACTGAAGCTTTCTTT
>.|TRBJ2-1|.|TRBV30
CAWSDHSYNEQFF
TGTGCCTGGAGTGACCACTCCTACAATGAGCAGTTCTTC
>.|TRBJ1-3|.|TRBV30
CAWSEAGFRNTIYF
TGTGCCTGGAGTGAAGCAGGGTTCAGAAACACCATATATTTT
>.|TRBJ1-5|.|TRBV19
CASSIVEGRQPQHF
TGTGCCAGTAGTATAGTTGAGGGAAGACAGCCCCAGCATTTT
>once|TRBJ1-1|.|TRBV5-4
CASSPDMNTEAFF
TGTGCCAGCAGCCCAGATATGAACACTGAAGCTTTCTTT
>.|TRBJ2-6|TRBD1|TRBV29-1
CSVDGTDGLGANVLTF
TGCAGCGTTGACGGGACAGACGGCTTAGGGGCCAACGTCCTGACTTTC
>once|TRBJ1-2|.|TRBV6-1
CASSDPWAGSNYGYTF
TGTGCCAGCAGTGATCCGTGGGCGGGATCTAACTATGGCTACACCTTC
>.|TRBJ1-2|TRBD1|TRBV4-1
CASSPYEGQGTGANYGYTF
TGCGCCAGCAGCCCGTATGAGGGACAGGGGACGGGGGCGAACTATGGCTACACCTTC
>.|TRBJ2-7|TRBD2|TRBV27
CASATSGADSYEQYF
TGTGCCAGCGCGACTAGCGGGGCCGACTCCTACGAGCAGTACTTC
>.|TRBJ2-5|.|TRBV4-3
CASSQEWGRGAMETQYF
TGCGCCAGCAGCCAAGAATGGGGAAGGGGGGCCATGGAGACCCAGTACTTC
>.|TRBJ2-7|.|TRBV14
CASSLAGTPNYEQYF
TGTGCCAGCAGCCTTGCGGGCACCCCGAACTACGAGCAGTACTTC
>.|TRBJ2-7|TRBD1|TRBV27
CASRTGTYEQYF
TGTGCCAGCAGGACAGGGACCTACGAGCAGTACTTC
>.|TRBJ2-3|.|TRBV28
CASTSWGEEEGDTQYF
TGTGCCAGCACCTCGTGGGGGGAGGAGGAGGGAGATACGCAGTATTTT
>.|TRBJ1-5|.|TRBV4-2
CASSLARGQPQHF
TGTGCCAGCAGCTTAGCCAGGGGTCAGCCCCAGCATTTT
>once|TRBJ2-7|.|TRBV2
CASRTDSYEQYF
TGTGCCAGTAGGACGGACTCCTACGAGCAGTACTTC
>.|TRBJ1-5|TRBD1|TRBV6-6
CASREDRASNQPQHF
TGTGCCAGCAGAGAAGACAGGGCTAGCAATCAGCCCCAGCATTTT
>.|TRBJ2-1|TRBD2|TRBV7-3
CASSATGRASEQFF
TGTGCCAGCAGCGCTACGGGGAGGGCCAGTGAGCAGTTCTTC
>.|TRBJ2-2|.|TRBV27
CASSLLGTGELFF
TGTGCCAGCAGTTTATTGGGGACCGGGGAGCTGTTTTTT
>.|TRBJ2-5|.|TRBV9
CASSVNLAAAETQYF
TGTGCCAGCAGCGTAAATTTGGCAGCAGCGGAGACCCAGTACTTC
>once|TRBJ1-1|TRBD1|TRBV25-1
CASRQGAEAFF
TGTGCCAGCCGACAGGGAGCTGAAGCTTTCTTT
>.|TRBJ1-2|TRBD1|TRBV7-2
CASSPRTGDIYGYTF
TGTGCCAGCAGCCCGCGGACAGGTGATATCTATGGCTACACCTTC
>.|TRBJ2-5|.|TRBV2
CASSAKGLAEPQETQYF
TGTGCCAGCAGCGCGAAGGGACTCGCGGAACCCCAGGAGACCCAGTACTTC
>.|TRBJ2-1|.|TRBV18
CASSPKRHPDNEQFF
TGTGCCAGCTCACCAAAAAGACACCCTGACAATGAGCAGTTCTTC
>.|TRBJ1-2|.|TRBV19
CASRLGAGYTF
TGTGCCAGTAGGCTAGGTGCTGGCTACACCTTC
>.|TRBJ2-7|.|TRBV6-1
CASSEGRRELLYEQYF
TGTGCCAGCAGCGAAGGGCGGCGGGAACTCCTCTACGAGCAGTACTTC
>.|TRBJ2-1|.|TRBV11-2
CASSSNRVGSYNEQFF
TGTGCCAGCAGCTCAAACAGGGTGGGGTCCTACAATGAGCAGTTCTTC
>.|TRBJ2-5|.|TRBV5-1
CASRDGGQETQYF
TGCGCCAGCAGAGATGGGGGTCAAGAGACCCAGTACTTC
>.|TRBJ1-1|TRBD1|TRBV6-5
CASRTVEGATEAFF
TGTGCCAGCAGAACCGTAGAGGGGGCCACTGAAGCTTTCTTT
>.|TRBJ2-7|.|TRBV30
CAWSVENSITWEQYF
TGTGCCTGGAGTGTCGAAAACAGCATAACGTGGGAGCAGTACTTC
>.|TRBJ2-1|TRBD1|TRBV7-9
CASSPGEGQGNEQFF
TGTGCCAGCAGCCCAGGAGAAGGACAGGGCAATGAGCAGTTCTTC
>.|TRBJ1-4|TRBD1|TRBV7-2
CASSSGTGYEKLFF
TGTGCCAGCAGCTCCGGGACAGGGTACGAAAAACTGTTTTTT
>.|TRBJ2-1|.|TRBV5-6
CASSSTHEQFF
TGTGCCAGCAGCTCGACACATGAGCAGTTCTTC
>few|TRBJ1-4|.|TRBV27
CASSLGGSNEKLFF
TGTGCCAGCAGTTTAGGGGGGTCTAATGAAAAACTGTTTTTT
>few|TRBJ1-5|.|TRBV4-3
CASSQDAGMEPQHF
TGCGCCAGCAGCCAAGACGCAGGGATGGAGCCCCAGCATTTT
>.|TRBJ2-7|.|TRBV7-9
CASSLGETYEQYF
TGTGCCAGCAGCTTAGGGGAAACATACGAGCAGTACTTC
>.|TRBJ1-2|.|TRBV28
CASSLLGGVNYGYTF
TGTGCCAGCAGTCTCCTCGGAGGGGTTAACTATGGCTACACCTTC
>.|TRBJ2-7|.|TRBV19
CASSIGSGTYEQYF
TGTGCCAGTAGTATAGGATCAGGCACCTACGAGCAGTACTTC
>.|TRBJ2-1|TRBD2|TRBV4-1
CASSYGAGVYNEQFF
TGCGCCAGCAGCTATGGGGCGGGAGTCTACAATGAGCAGTTCTTC
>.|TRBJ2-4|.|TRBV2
CASSGQKGVGEAKNIQYF
TGTGCCAGCAGTGGACAGAAAGGTGTGGGCGAAGCCAAAAACATTCAGTACTTC
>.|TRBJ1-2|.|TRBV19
CASSRKPDNYGYTF
TGTGCCAGTAGCAGAAAACCAGACAACTATGGCTACACCTTC
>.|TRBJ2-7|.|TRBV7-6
CASSLGASSVYEQYF
TGTGCCAGCAGCTTAGGGGCCTCTAGCGTCTACGAGCAGTACTTC
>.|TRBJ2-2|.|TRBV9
CASSHRVTDNTGELFF
TGTGCCAGCAGCCACCGTGTGACCGACAACACCGGGGAGCTGTTTTTT
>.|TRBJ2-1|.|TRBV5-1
CASSFRGRGDEQFF
TGCGCCAGCAGCTTTCGGGGGCGAGGGGATGAGCAGTTCTTC
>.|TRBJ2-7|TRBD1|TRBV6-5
CASSRGTGVTDEQYF
TGTGCCAGCAGTCGCGGGACAGGGGTCACGGACGAGCAGTACTTC
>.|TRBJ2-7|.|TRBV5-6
CASSSPRGGDYEQYF
TGTGCCAGCAGTTCCCCCAGGGGGGGGGACTACGAGCAGTACTTC
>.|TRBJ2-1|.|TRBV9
CASSVAGVAHNEQFF
TGTGCCAGCAGCGTAGCGGGAGTTGCCCACAATGAGCAGTTCTTC